This T cell receptor beta chain was retrieved from a study of blood T cell repertoires in COVID-19. Looking at the study overall: Spain, Italy and the United States supplied samples that represented acute and convalescent COVID-19. Nucleic acid was either cDNA or gDNA, and it came from T cells, B-cell-depleted T cells, or PBMCs.

This CDR3 comprises 14 residues. Trimming took 4 bases from V and 8 from J; bases not matched to a gene: 5. The germline CDR1 and CDR2 sequences are LNHDA and SQIVND (reference sequence). Per the study methods: Scientists estimated how many nucleated cells there were by amplifying reference gene primers. Produced via immunoSEQ multiplex PCR; TCRdb's table is partial and in-frame only. V and J calls and clone size are copied from that table; D and trimming were computed from the DNA. Seen here are under 70,000 clones, about 70% observed once, and the top ten hold 11% to 15%. This chain joins TRBV19 and TRBJ2-1; 10 bases map to TRBD2. This clonotype originated in a woman aged 70-85 years with acute or convalescent COVID-19. What was sequenced was peripheral blood. Here the CDR3 reads CASSKAGGHDEQFF. CDR3 bases: TGTGCCAGTAGTAAAGCGGGGGGGCATGATGAGCAGTTCTTC.